Sequencing of this T cell receptor beta chain was carried out in a study of blood T cell repertoires in COVID-19. Sequencing used immunoSEQ multiplex PCR; TCRdb keeps in-frame clones, though not all of them. The sample includes around 99,000 clones, around three quarters of them seen just once. CDR1 MDHEN and CDR2 SYDVKM come from the germline V gene. The CDR3 totals 15 residues. V lost 6 bases, J lost 0 bases, and 1 base stayed unmatched. The TCR sequence derives from a human donor in a cohort sampled during active or convalescent COVID-19. Sample: peripheral blood. This chain connects TRBV28 to TRBJ1-3; 11 bases agree with TRBD1. In DNA, the CDR3 is TGTGCCAGCAGAGGGACAGGGGGCTCTGGAAACACCATATATTTT. Amino acid sequence: CASRGTGGSGNTIYF.